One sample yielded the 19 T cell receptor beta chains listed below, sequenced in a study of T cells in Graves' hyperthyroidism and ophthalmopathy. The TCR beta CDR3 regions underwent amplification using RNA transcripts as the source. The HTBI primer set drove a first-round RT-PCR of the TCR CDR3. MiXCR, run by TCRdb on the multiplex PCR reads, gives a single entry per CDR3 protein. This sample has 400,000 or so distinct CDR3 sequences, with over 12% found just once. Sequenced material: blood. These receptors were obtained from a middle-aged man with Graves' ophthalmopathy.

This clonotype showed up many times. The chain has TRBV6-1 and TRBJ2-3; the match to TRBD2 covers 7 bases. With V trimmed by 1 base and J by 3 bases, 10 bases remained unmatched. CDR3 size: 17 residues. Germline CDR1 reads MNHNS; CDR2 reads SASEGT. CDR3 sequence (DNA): TGTGCCAGCAGTGAAGTGTGGGCGGGAGTCTTGACAGATACGCAGTATTTT. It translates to CASSEVWAGVLTDTQYF.

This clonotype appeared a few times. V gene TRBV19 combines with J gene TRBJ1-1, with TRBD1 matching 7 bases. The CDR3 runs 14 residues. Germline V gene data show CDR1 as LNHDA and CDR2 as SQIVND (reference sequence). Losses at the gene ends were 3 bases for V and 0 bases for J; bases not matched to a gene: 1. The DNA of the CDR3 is TGTGCCAGTAGTATCCAGGGGGTGAACACTGAAGCTTTCTTT. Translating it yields CASSIQGVNTEAFF.

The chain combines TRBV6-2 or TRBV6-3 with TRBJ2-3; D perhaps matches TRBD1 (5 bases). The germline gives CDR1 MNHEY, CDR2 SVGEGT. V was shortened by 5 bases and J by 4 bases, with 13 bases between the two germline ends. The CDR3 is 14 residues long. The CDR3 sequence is CASSRTTEPDTQYF. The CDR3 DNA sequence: TGTGCCAGCAGTCGGACGACAGAGCCAGATACGCAGTATTTT.

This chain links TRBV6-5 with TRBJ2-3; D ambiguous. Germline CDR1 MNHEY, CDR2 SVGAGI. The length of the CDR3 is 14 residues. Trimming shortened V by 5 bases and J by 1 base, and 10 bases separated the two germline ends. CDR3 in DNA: TGTGCCAGCAGTACTGAAATGGGCACAGATACGCAGTATTTT. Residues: CASSTEMGTDTQYF.

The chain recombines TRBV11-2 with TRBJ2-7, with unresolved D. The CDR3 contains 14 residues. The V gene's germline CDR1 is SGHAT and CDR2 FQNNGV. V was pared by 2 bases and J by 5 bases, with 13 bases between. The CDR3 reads CASSLSPEPDEQYF. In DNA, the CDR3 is TGTGCCAGCAGCTTAAGTCCGGAGCCGGACGAGCAGTACTTC.

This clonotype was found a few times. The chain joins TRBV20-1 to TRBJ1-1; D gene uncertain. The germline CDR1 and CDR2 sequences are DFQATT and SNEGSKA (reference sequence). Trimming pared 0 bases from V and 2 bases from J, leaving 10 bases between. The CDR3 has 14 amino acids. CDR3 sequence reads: CSARDLAVNTEAFF. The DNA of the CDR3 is TGCAGTGCTAGAGATTTAGCAGTCAACACTGAAGCTTTCTTT.

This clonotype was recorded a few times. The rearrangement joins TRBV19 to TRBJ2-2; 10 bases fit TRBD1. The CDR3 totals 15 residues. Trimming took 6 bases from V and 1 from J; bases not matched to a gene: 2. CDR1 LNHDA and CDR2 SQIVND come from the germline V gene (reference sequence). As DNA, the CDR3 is TGTGCCAGTAGGGGACAGGGGATGAACACCGGGGAGCTGTTTTTT. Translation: CASRGQGMNTGELFF. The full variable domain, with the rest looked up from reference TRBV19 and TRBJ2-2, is DGGITQSPKYLFRKEGQNVTLSCEQNLNHDAMYWYRQDPGQGLRLIYYSQIVNDFQKGDIAEGYSVSREKKESFPLTVTSAQKNPTAFYLCASRGQGMNTGELFFGEGSRLTVL.

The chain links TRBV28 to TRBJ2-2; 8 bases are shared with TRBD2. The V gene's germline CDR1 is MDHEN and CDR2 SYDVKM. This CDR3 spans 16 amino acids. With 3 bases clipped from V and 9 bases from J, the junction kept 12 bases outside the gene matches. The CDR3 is CASSFGRGRSSWELFF. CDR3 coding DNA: TGTGCCAGCAGTTTTGGTCGCGGGAGGTCTTCTTGGGAGCTGTTTTTT.

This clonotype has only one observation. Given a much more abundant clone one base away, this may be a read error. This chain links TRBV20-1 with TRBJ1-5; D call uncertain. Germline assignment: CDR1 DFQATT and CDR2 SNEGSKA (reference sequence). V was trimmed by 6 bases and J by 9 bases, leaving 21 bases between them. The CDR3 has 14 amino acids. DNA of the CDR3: TGCAGTGCCAGCCGAGGGAACATCAACCGGCCCCAGCATTTT. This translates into CSASRGNINRPQHF.

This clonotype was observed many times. The CDR3 sequence is CASSVPLFQRESNTGELFF. The DNA of the CDR3 is TGTGCCAGTAGTGTACCACTTTTTCAGCGGGAGTCGAACACCGGGGAGCTGTTTTTT. J is TRBJ2-2 and V is TRBV19; 8 nucleotides align to TRBD2. V shed 5 bases, J shed 0 bases, and the junction held 14 bases outside the gene matches. The CDR3 contains 19 residues. Germline CDR1 is LNHDA and CDR2 is SQIVND (reference sequence).

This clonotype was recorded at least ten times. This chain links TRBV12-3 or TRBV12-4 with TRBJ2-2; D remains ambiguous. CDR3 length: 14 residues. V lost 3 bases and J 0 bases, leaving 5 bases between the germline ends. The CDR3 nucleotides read TGTGCCAGCAGTTTCTCCGCGAACACCGGGGAGCTGTTTTTT. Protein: CASSFSANTGELFF.

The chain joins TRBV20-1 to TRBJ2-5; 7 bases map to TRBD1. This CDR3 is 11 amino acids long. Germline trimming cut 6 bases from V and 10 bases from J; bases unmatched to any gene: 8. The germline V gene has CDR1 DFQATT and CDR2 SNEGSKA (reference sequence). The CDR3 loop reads CSALNWDSQYF. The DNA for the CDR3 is TGCAGTGCCCTAAACTGGGACAGCCAGTACTTC.

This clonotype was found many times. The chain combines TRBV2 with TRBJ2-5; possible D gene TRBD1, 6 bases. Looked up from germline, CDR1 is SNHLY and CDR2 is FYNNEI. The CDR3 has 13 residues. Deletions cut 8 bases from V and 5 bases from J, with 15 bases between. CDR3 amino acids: CASGGLGAETQYF. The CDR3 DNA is TGTGCCAGCGGAGGTCTGGGGGCCGAGACCCAGTACTTC.

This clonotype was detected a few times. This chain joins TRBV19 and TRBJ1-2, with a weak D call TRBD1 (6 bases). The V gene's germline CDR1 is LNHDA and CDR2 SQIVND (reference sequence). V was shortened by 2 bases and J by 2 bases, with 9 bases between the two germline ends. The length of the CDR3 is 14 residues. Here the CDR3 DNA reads TGTGCCAGTAGTATAAGACAGGCGAACTATGGCTACACCTTC. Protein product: CASSIRQANYGYTF.

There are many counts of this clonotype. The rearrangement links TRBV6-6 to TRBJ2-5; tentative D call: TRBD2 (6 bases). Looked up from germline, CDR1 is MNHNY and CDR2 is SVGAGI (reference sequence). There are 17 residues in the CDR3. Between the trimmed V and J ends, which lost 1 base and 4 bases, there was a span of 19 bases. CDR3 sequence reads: CASSYYGGTGTRETQYF. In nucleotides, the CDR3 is TGTGCCAGCAGTTACTACGGAGGGACCGGGACTCGAGAGACCCAGTACTTC.

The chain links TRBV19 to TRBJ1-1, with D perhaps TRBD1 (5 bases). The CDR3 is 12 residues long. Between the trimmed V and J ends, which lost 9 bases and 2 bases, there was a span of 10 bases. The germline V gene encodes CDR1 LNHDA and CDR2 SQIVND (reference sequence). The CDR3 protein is CASTRVNTEAFF. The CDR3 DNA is TGTGCCAGCACCAGGGTAAACACTGAAGCTTTCTTT.

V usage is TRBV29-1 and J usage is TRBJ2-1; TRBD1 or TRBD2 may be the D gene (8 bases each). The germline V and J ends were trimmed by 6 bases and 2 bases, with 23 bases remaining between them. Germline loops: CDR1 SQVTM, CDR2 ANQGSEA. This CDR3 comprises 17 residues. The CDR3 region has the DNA TGCAGCGTCGACAGGGGTCAGCGGGAGTGGACCTACAATGAGCAGTTCTTC. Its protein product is CSVDRGQREWTYNEQFF.

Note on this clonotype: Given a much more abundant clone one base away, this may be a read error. CDR3 in DNA: TGTGCCAGCAGCCAAGCCCCTTCGGCAGCGTACTATGGCTACACCTTC. Translation: CASSQAPSAAYYGYTF. The chain has TRBV3-1 and TRBJ1-2; D gene uncertain. Germline CDR1 reads LGHDT; CDR2 reads YNNKEL (reference sequence). The CDR3 is 16 amino acids. The V gene lost 1 base and the J gene lost 3 bases, with 15 bases spanning the gap. Looking up the rest from reference TRBV3-1 and TRBJ1-2 gives the full variable domain: DTAVSQTPKYLVTQMGNDKSIKCEQNLGHDTMYWYKQDSKKFLKIMFSYNNKELIINETVPNRFSPKSPDKAHLNLHINSLELGDSAVYFCASSQAPSAAYYGYTFGSGTRLTVV.

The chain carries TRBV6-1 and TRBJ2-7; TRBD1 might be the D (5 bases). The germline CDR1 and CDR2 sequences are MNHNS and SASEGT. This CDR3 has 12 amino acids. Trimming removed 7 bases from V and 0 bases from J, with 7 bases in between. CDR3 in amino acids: CASNRSSYEQYF. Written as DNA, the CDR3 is TGTGCCAGCAACAGGAGCTCCTACGAGCAGTACTTC.